This T cell receptor beta chain was recovered during a study of T cell changes during pregnancy in multiple sclerosis. TCRdb's copy holds only in-frame clones and misses some; the assay was immunoSEQ multiplex PCR. The sample carries some 60,000 clones, about 90% recorded once. The sample holds a few counts of this clone. The CDR3 covers 15 residues. Germline V gives CDR1 SGHNT, CDR2 YYREEE (reference sequence). The trim removed 4 bases at V and 5 bases at J, leaving 10 bases unmatched. This receptor was obtained from a female donor in good health, enrolled as a control in a pregnancy study. Sequenced material: peripheral blood, taken in the third trimester of pregnancy. The rearrangement joins TRBV5-4 to TRBJ2-5; TRBD1 matches 8 bases. The CDR3, as DNA: TGTGCCAGCAGCCAGACAGGGGATCTTTGGGAGACCCAGTACTTC. Protein sequence: CASSQTGDLWETQYF.